These 3 T cell receptor beta chains were all obtained from the same sample, sequenced in a study of Ad26.COV2.S vaccination and SARS-CoV-2 variants (dated by TCRdb to the early 2020s). The sample's treatment or condition label is to be understood as: approximately 18 received Ad26.COV2.S at low or high dose, single or two shots; roughly five received placebo; per-sample allocation not given. Repertoires of vaccine and placebo recipients were sequenced from samples collected on day 63 after the first injection. Library preparation used the immunoSEQ multiplex PCR assay. The clones in this table, taken by TCRdb from immuneACCESS, are in-frame only. Not every clone is retained; where verified, under half of the shortfall comes from an unresolved V gene, and the cause of the rest is unknown. This sample has roughly 350,000 clones in its table, and 80% to 90% of those were observed once. The top ten clones comprise approximately 5% of the sample.

The sequenced sample was peripheral blood, obtained in a trial of Ad26.COV2.S vaccine versus placebo. Receptor source: a person between 18 and 60 years old who received the Ad26.COV2.S COVID-19 vaccine or a placebo.

This chain uses TRBV27 with TRBJ2-7; 7 bases agree with TRBD2. Germline V lookup: CDR1 MNHEY, CDR2 SMNVEV (reference sequence). V lost 3 bases, J lost 2 bases, and 4 bases stayed unmatched. The CDR3 runs 14 residues. The CDR3 region is CASSFRLAAYEQYF. DNA of the CDR3: TGTGCCAGCAGTTTTCGGCTAGCGGCCTACGAGCAGTACTTC.

This chain joins TRBV4-1 and TRBJ1-1, with D possibly being TRBD1 (6 bases). The length of the CDR3 is 14 residues. Germline V lookup: CDR1 MGHRA, CDR2 YSYEKL. Deletions cut 5 bases from V and 7 bases from J, with 17 bases between. DNA of the CDR3: TGCGCCAGCAGCAGTGGACAGTGGAATAGTGAAGCTTTCTTT. This gives the protein CASSSGQWNSEAFF.

This clone turned up a few times. This chain uses TRBV9 with TRBJ2-2; D gene unclear. V shed 3 bases and J shed 3 bases, with 12 bases lying between them. Per the germline V gene, CDR1 is SGDLS and CDR2 is YYNGEE. This CDR3 spans 15 amino acids. CDR3 DNA sequence: TGTGCCAGCAGCGCCGGACGGACCTACACCGGGGAGCTGTTTTTT. Protein product: CASSAGRTYTGELFF.